Below, 11 T cell receptor beta chains from the same sample are listed, as sequenced in a study of blood T cell repertoires in COVID-19. The method was immunoSEQ multiplex PCR; TCRdb's version includes in-frame clones alone and lacks a portion of them. Among some 290,000 clones listed, 80% to 85% were seen once. The sequencing sample was made of peripheral blood. The receptors here all came from a woman aged 55-70 years with active or convalescent COVID-19.

The rearrangement joins TRBV7-6 to TRBJ2-7, with TRBD1 matching 8 bases. Germline CDR1 SGHVS, CDR2 FNYEAQ. The CDR3 is made up of 15 amino acids. With 7 bases clipped from V and 2 bases from J, the junction kept 10 bases outside the gene matches. The CDR3 spells CASTLATDRAYEQYF. CDR3 nucleotide sequence: TGTGCCAGCACGCTAGCGACGGACAGGGCCTACGAGCAGTACTTC.

The rearrangement links TRBV12-3 or TRBV12-4 to TRBJ2-1; tentative D call: TRBD1 (5 bases). The V end was cut by 5 bases, the J end by 6 bases, with 5 bases between. The CDR3 spans 11 residues. This chain's CDR3 is CASSTGNEQFF. The CDR3 bases are TGTGCCAGCAGTACAGGCAATGAGCAGTTCTTC.

This chain links TRBV2 with TRBJ1-6; D not certain. V was trimmed by 4 bases and J by 9 bases, leaving 16 bases between them. The CDR3 totals 15 residues. Germline CDR1 and CDR2: SNHLY and FYNNEI. Here the CDR3 reads CASSGSLVLGSPLHF. CDR3 nucleotides: TGTGCCAGCAGTGGGTCGTTGGTCCTCGGTTCACCCCTCCACTTT.

The chain links TRBV7-6 to TRBJ1-6; D is possibly TRBD1 (5 bases). The germline V gene encodes CDR1 SGHVS and CDR2 FNYEAQ. The CDR3 has 14 residues. Trimming pared 4 bases from V and 8 bases from J, leaving 12 bases between. CDR3 in DNA: TGTGCCAGCAGCTCCCGGGGGGGGGATTCACCCCTCCACTTT. It translates to CASSSRGGDSPLHF.

The chain couples TRBV11-2 to TRBJ2-6; D unclear. Trimming removed 0 bases at V and 4 bases at J, with 10 bases between. The CDR3 covers 16 residues. From germline, CDR1 is SGHAT and CDR2 FQNNGV. The CDR3 spells CASSLEAVLGANVLTF. CDR3 nucleotides: TGTGCCAGCAGCTTAGAGGCAGTCCTGGGGGCCAACGTCCTGACTTTC.

The chain combines TRBV28 with TRBJ2-3; weak D call: TRBD1 (6 bases). CDR3 size: 15 residues. The ends were cut back, 8 bases at V and 4 bases at J, with 19 bases in the middle. CDR1 and CDR2 from the germline V gene are MDHEN and SYDVKM. Written as DNA, the CDR3 is TGTGCCAGCTCATCGGGACAAGTCCTATCAGATACGCAGTATTTT. This codes for CASSSGQVLSDTQYF.

In this sample, this clone turned up a few times. The rearrangement links TRBV7-8 to TRBJ2-1, with 9 bases identical to TRBD1. The J segment lost 7 bases and the V segment lost 5 bases, leaving 12 bases of the junction unmatched. Germline V gene lookup returns CDR1 SGHVS and CDR2 FQNEAQ. The CDR3 consists of 16 residues. CDR3 sequence reads: CASSPGRDRAANEQFF. The CDR3 region has the DNA TGTGCCAGCAGCCCCGGCCGGGACAGGGCAGCGAATGAGCAGTTCTTC.

The chain couples TRBV3-1 (or the pseudogene TRBV3-2) to TRBJ1-6; 8 positions match TRBD1. This CDR3 is built from 16 residues. With 4 bases clipped from V and 10 bases from J, the junction kept 12 bases outside the gene matches. Looked up from germline, CDR1 is LGHDT and CDR2 is YNNKEL (reference sequence). The CDR3 protein is CASSPSGTGLGSPLHF. The CDR3 DNA reads as TGTGCCAGCAGCCCGTCCGGGACAGGTCTTGGATCACCCCTCCACTTT.

This sequence joins TRBV19 and TRBJ1-5; 8 bases are shared with TRBD1. The V gene's germline CDR1 is LNHDA and CDR2 SQIVND (reference sequence). V lost 7 bases to trimming and J lost 3 bases; unmatched junction nucleotides: 8. The CDR3 has 15 amino acids. The CDR3 region has the DNA TGTGCCAGTAACCCGGACAGGGAGCACAATCAGCCCCAGCATTTT. Its translation is CASNPDREHNQPQHF.

The V gene is TRBV3-1 (or the pseudogene TRBV3-2), the J gene TRBJ2-3; possible D gene TRBD2, 5 bases. The germline gives CDR1 LGHDT, CDR2 YNNKEL (reference sequence). Trimming took off 6 bases at V and 4 bases at J, with 14 bases between the two ends. This CDR3 comprises 14 residues. As DNA, the CDR3 is TGTGCCAGCAGTTTCGGGGTGGGCCCAGATACGCAGTATTTT. It translates to CASSFGVGPDTQYF.

The gene calls are TRBV7-8 and TRBJ1-5, with 8 positions matching TRBD1. The CDR3 totals 16 residues. In germline, CDR1 is SGHVS, CDR2 FQNEAQ. V lost 5 bases, J lost 3 bases, and 9 bases stayed unmatched. CDR3 bases: TGTGCCAGCAGCCCAACACAGGGGGGGGACAATCAGCCCCAGCATTTT. This encodes CASSPTQGGDNQPQHF.